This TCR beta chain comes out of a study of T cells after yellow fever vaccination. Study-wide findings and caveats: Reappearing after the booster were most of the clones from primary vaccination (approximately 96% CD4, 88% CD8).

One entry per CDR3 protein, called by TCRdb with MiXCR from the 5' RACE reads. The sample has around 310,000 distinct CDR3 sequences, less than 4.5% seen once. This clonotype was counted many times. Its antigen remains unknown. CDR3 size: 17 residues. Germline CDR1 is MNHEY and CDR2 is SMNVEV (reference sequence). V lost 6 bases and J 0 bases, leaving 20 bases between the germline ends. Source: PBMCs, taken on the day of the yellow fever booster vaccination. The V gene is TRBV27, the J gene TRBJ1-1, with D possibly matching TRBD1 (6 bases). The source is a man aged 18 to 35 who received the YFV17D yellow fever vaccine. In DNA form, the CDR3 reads TGTGCCAGCAGCTCTTTAATGAGGCGGGACATGAACACTGAAGCTTTCTTT. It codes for CASSSLMRRDMNTEAFF.